The present T cell receptor (beta chain) was sequenced within a study of technical replicates of blood from several donors. Using immunoSEQ multiplex PCR, the repertoire was profiled, and TCRdb retains in-frame clones only, with some absent. The sample lists approximately 99,000 clones; 95% were seen once. The sequenced sample was T cells isolated from PBMCs. The clonotype comes from a human donor in good health.

The CDR3 DNA reads as TGTGCCAGCAGGGGGACAGGGTATGAAAAACTGTTTTTT. This codes for CASRGTGYEKLFF. V is TRBV6-5 and J is TRBJ1-4; 9 bases match TRBD1. Per the germline V gene, CDR1 is MNHEY and CDR2 is SVGAGI. V lost 6 bases, J lost 6 bases, and 2 bases stayed unmatched. CDR3 length: 13 amino acids.